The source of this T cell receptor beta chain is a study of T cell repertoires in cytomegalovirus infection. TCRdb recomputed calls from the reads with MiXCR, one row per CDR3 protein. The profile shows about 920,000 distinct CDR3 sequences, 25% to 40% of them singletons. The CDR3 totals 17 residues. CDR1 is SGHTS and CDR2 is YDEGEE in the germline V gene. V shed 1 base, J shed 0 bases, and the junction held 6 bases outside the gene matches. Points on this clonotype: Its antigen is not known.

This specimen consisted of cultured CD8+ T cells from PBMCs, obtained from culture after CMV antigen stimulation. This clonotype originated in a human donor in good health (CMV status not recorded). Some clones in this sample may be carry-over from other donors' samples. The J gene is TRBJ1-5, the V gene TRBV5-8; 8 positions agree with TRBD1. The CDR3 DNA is TGTGCCAGCAGCTTGACAGGGGGTCTATATAGCAATCAGCCCCAGCATTTT. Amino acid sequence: CASSLTGGLYSNQPQHF.